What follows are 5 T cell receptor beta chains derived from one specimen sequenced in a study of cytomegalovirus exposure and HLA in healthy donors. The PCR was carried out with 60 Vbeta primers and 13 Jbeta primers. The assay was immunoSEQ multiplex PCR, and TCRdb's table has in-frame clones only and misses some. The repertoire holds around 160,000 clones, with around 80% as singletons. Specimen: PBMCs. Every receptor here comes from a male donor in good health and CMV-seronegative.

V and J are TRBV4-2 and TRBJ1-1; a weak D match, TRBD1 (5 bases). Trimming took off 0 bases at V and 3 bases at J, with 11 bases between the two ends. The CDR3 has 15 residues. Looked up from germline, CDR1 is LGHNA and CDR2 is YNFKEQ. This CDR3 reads CASSQDIRGDTEAFF. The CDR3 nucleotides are TGTGCCAGCAGCCAAGATATACGGGGGGACACTGAAGCTTTCTTT.

The CDR3 loop reads CASSEGLLGVNQPQHF. The CDR3 nucleotides read TGCGCCAGCAGCGAGGGACTCCTAGGGGTTAATCAGCCCCAGCATTTT. V usage is TRBV5-1 and J usage is TRBJ1-5, with D tentatively TRBD1 (5 bases). The germline V and J ends were trimmed by 4 bases and 4 bases, with 18 bases remaining between them. Germline V gives CDR1 SGHRS, CDR2 YFSETQ. This CDR3 has 16 amino acids.

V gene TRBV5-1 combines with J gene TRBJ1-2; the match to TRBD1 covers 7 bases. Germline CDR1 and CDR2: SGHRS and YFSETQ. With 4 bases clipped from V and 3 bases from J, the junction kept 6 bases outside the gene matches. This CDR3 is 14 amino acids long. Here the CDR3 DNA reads TGCGCCAGCAGCGGAGCAACAGGGGACTATGGCTACACCTTC. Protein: CASSGATGDYGYTF.

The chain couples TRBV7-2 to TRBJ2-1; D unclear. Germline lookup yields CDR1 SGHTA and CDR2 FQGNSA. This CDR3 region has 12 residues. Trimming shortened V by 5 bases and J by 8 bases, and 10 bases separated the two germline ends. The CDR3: CASSQRRDEQFF. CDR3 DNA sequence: TGTGCCAGCAGCCAACGACGGGATGAGCAGTTCTTC.

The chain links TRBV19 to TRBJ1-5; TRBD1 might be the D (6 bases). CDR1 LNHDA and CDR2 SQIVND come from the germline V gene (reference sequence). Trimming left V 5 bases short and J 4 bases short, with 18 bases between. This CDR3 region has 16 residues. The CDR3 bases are TGTGCCAGTAGTTCCAGGGGCTCCGTTTGGAATCAGCCCCAGCATTTT. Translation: CASSSRGSVWNQPQHF.